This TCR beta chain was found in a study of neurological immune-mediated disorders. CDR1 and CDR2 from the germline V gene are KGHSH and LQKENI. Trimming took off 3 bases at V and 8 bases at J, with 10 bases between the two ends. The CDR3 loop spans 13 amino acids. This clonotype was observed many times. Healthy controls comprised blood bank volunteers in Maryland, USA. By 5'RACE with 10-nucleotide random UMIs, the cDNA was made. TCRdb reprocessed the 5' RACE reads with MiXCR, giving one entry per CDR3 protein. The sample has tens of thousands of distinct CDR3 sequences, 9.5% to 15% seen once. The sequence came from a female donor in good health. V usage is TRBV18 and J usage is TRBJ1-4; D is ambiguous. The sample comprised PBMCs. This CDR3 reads CASSPTHGEKLFF. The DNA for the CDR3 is TGTGCCAGCTCACCGACGCACGGAGAAAAACTGTTTTTT. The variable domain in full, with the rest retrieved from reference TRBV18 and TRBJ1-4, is NAGVMQNPRHLVRRRGQEARLRCSPMKGHSHVYWYRQLPEEGLKFMVYLQKENIIDESGMPKERFSAEFPKEGPSILRIQQVVRGDSAAYFCASSPTHGEKLFFGSGTQLSVL.